A selection of T cell receptor beta chains follows, all from one sample in a study of OX40 agonist ivuxolimab in advanced cancers. Sequenced by immunoSEQ multiplex PCR; TCRdb stores in-frame clones only, minus some. The data hold tens of thousands of clones, with around 89% observed a single time. This specimen consisted of CD4+ or CD8+ T cells sorted from blood, obtained in a trial of the OX40 agonist ivuxolimab. These receptors came from an adult with an advanced solid tumor such as melanoma, head and neck, liver or kidney cancer. Each CDR3 is given with its conserved first and last residue. The D gene is left open where the match is weak. Only part of the rows carry a size: once, few, many, or a class if the clone is expanded.

size: once; J: TRBJ2-1; D: NA; length: 16; V: TRBV19; DNA: TGTGCCAGTAGCAGAACTAGACTAGTACCCTACAATGAGCAGTTCTTC; CDR3: CASSRTRLVPYNEQFF
size: few; J: TRBJ1-1; D: TRBD1; length: 13; V: TRBV5-1; DNA: TGCGCCAGCAGCTCGGACAGGACCACTGAAGCTTTCTTT; CDR3: CASSSDRTTEAFF
size: NA; J: TRBJ2-3; D: NA; length: 15; V: TRBV7-3; DNA: TGTGCCAGCAGCCCTGGCGGGACCCCCACAGATACGCAGTATTTT; CDR3: CASSPGGTPTDTQYF
size: once; J: TRBJ2-7; D: TRBD2; length: 18; V: TRBV5-1; DNA: TGCGCCAGCAGGGGTGGGCTAGCGGGAAGCAAGAACTCCTACGAGCAGTACTTC; CDR3: CASRGGLAGSKNSYEQYF
size: NA; J: TRBJ2-3; D: NA; length: 15; V: TRBV27; DNA: TGTGCCAGCAGTTTGAAGGGGCTAGGGACAGATACGCAGTATTTT; CDR3: CASSLKGLGTDTQYF
size: few; J: TRBJ1-1; D: NA; length: 14; V: TRBV4-1; DNA: TGCGCCAGCAGCCTAACTTGGGAGAACACTGAAGCTTTCTTT; CDR3: CASSLTWENTEAFF
size: NA; J: TRBJ1-1; D: TRBD1; length: 13; V: TRBV30; DNA: TGTGCCTGGGGGACAGGGGGAGCCCTTGGTGCTTTCTTT; CDR3: CAWGTGGALGAFF
size: NA; J: TRBJ1-1; D: NA; length: 14; V: TRBV4-1; DNA: TGCGCCAGCAGCCAAGATCCGGGGAACACTGAAGCTTTCTTT; CDR3: CASSQDPGNTEAFF
size: NA; J: TRBJ2-7; D: NA; length: 14; V: TRBV5-1; DNA: TGCGCCAGCAGCTTGGACCCCCGGGGGCTCGAGCAGTACTTC; CDR3: CASSLDPRGLEQYF
size: NA; J: TRBJ2-2; D: NA; length: 15; V: TRBV11-2; DNA: TGCGCTACCCGGGCAGGGGGGTACGGCACCGGGGAGCTGTTTTTT; CDR3: CATRAGGYGTGELFF
size: NA; J: TRBJ1-4; D: NA; length: 15; V: TRBV25-1; DNA: TGTGCCAGCAGTGTCCCGGGACCCCAGAATGAAAAACTGTTTTTT; CDR3: CASSVPGPQNEKLFF
size: NA; J: TRBJ1-5; D: NA; length: 15; V: TRBV6-1; DNA: TGTGCCAGCAGTGAAGGGGTCTCTAGCAATCAGCCCCAGCATTTT; CDR3: CASSEGVSSNQPQHF
size: NA; J: TRBJ1-1; D: TRBD1; length: 16; V: TRBV7-9; DNA: TGTGCCAGCAGCTCGCCCAAGGGGGCCAGAGCCCGAGAAGCTTTCTTT; CDR3: CASSSPKGARAREAFF
size: NA; J: TRBJ2-7; D: NA; length: 11; V: TRBV11-2; DNA: TGTGCCAGCAGCTTAGATCAGGTGAAGTACTTC; CDR3: CASSLDQVKYF
size: NA; J: TRBJ2-5; D: TRBD1; length: 17; V: TRBV18; DNA: TGTGCCAGCTCACCGCGGCGGACAGGGGGGACGGGTGAGACCCAGTACTTC; CDR3: CASSPRRTGGTGETQYF
size: NA; J: TRBJ2-3; D: NA; length: 15; V: TRBV6-5; DNA: TGTGCCAGCAGTTACGCGACGGCAAGCACAGATACGCAGTATTTT; CDR3: CASSYATASTDTQYF
size: NA; J: TRBJ2-1; D: NA; length: 15; V: TRBV15; DNA: TGTGCCACCAGCAGAGGTGGGACGGAAAACAATGAGCAGTTCTTC; CDR3: CATSRGGTENNEQFF
size: NA; J: TRBJ1-5; D: NA; length: 13; V: TRBV19; DNA: TGTGCCAGTAGTATCCCTGCTCCGGCGCCCCAGCATTTT; CDR3: CASSIPAPAPQHF
size: NA; J: TRBJ1-5; D: NA; length: 13; V: TRBV5-4; DNA: TGTGCCAGCAGCTGGGGTAGCAATCAGCCCCAGCATTTT; CDR3: CASSWGSNQPQHF
size: NA; J: TRBJ1-2; D: NA; length: 11; V: TRBV6-5; DNA: TGTGCCAGCGGGAGCGGCCTCCCGTACACCTTC; CDR3: CASGSGLPYTF
size: NA; J: TRBJ2-2; D: NA; length: 17; V: TRBV30; DNA: TGTGCCTGGAGAGCCTCAGGACACCCCCAGGGCACCGGGGAGCTGTTTTTT; CDR3: CAWRASGHPQGTGELFF
size: NA; J: TRBJ1-1; D: NA; length: 15; V: TRBV27; DNA: TGTGCCAGCAGTTTTTGGGCCAGGGGAGGCGAGGGAACTTTCTTT; CDR3: CASSFWARGGEGTFF
size: few; J: TRBJ1-1; D: TRBD1; length: 13; V: TRBV28; DNA: TGTGCCAGCAAGACAGGGGCGTGGACTGAAGCTTTCTTT; CDR3: CASKTGAWTEAFF
size: NA; J: TRBJ1-3; D: NA; length: 14; V: TRBV18; DNA: TGTGCCAGCTCCCCCGACAGCTCTGGAAACACCATATATTTT; CDR3: CASSPDSSGNTIYF
size: NA; J: TRBJ2-2; D: TRBD2; length: 13; V: TRBV6-6; DNA: TGTGCCGTACAGGCGGGAGGTGGCGGGGAGCTGTTTTTT; CDR3: CAVQAGGGGELFF
size: once; J: TRBJ2-1; D: TRBD2; length: 15; V: TRBV14; DNA: TGTGCCAGCAGCCTTGGGGGGGGAGCCTACAATGAGCAGTTCTTC; CDR3: CASSLGGGAYNEQFF
size: NA; J: TRBJ2-3; D: TRBD1; length: 12; V: TRBV30; DNA: TGTGCCTGGGAAACGGGGACAGGAGGGCAGTATTTT; CDR3: CAWETGTGGQYF
size: NA; J: TRBJ2-3; D: TRBD2; length: 16; V: TRBV5-4; DNA: TGTGCCAGCAGCGCCGGACTAGCGGGAGGGGGGGGTACGCAGTATTTT; CDR3: CASSAGLAGGGGTQYF
size: NA; J: TRBJ2-3; D: NA; length: 13; V: TRBV5-6; DNA: TGTGCCAGCAGCTTAGCGGCCGCAGATACGCAGTATTTT; CDR3: CASSLAAADTQYF
size: NA; J: TRBJ2-5; D: NA; length: 13; V: TRBV7-3; DNA: TGTGCCAGCAGCTTAGTGGCCCAAGAGACCCAGTACTTC; CDR3: CASSLVAQETQYF
size: NA; J: TRBJ2-2; D: NA; length: 15; V: TRBV9; DNA: TGTGCCAGCAGCGTAGAGGTGAGAAACACCGGGGAGCTGTTTTTT; CDR3: CASSVEVRNTGELFF
size: NA; J: TRBJ2-7; D: NA; length: 12; V: TRBV28; DNA: TGTGCCAGCAGTTCCCCAAGCTACGAGCAGTACTTC; CDR3: CASSSPSYEQYF
size: NA; J: TRBJ2-1; D: TRBD2; length: 15; V: TRBV10-3; DNA: TGTGCCATCAGTGAGTCGACTAGCGGGCACAATGAGCAGTTCTTC; CDR3: CAISESTSGHNEQFF
size: NA; J: TRBJ2-1; D: NA; length: 14; V: TRBV5-6; DNA: TGTGCCAGCAGCTTGGGTGGCGGTAGCAATGAGCAGTTCTTC; CDR3: CASSLGGGSNEQFF
size: NA; J: TRBJ2-5; D: NA; length: 12; V: TRBV5-1; DNA: TGCGCCAGCAGCACCGGAGAGGAGACCCAGTACTTC; CDR3: CASSTGEETQYF
size: NA; J: TRBJ1-1; D: NA; length: 11; V: TRBV28; DNA: TGTGCCAGCAAGATGAACACTGAAGCTTTCTTT; CDR3: CASKMNTEAFF
size: NA; J: TRBJ1-5; D: NA; length: 15; V: TRBV28; DNA: TGTGCCAGCAGCCCCGGAGGGGAGGGCAATCAGCCCCAGCATTTT; CDR3: CASSPGGEGNQPQHF
size: NA; J: TRBJ2-1; D: NA; length: 15; V: TRBV7-9; DNA: TGTGCCAGCAGCTTAGCGGGGGTTGCTTTTAATGAGCAGTTCTTC; CDR3: CASSLAGVAFNEQFF
size: NA; J: TRBJ2-5; D: NA; length: 13; V: TRBV11-3; DNA: TGTGCCAGCGGTCGCGGGGCCCGGGAGACCCAGTACTTC; CDR3: CASGRGARETQYF
size: NA; J: TRBJ2-7; D: NA; length: 12; V: TRBV6-1; DNA: TGTGCCAGCAGGACAGAGCTTCACGAGCAGTACTTC; CDR3: CASRTELHEQYF
size: NA; J: TRBJ1-1; D: TRBD1; length: 13; V: TRBV30; DNA: TGTGCCTGGTCCCGGACAGGGGGCTTCTCAGCTTTCTTT; CDR3: CAWSRTGGFSAFF
size: NA; J: TRBJ1-1; D: NA; length: 13; V: TRBV7-8; DNA: TGTGCCAGCAGCTTAGCGGGGCAGACTGAAGCTTTCTTT; CDR3: CASSLAGQTEAFF
size: once; J: TRBJ2-1; D: NA; length: 12; V: TRBV30; DNA: TGTGCCCTCCTAGTCGGATACAATGAGCAGTTCTTC; CDR3: CALLVGYNEQFF
size: NA; J: TRBJ2-7; D: NA; length: 12; V: TRBV21-1; DNA: TGTGCCAACCGGGACACAGCCTACGAGCAGTACTTC; CDR3: CANRDTAYEQYF
size: NA; J: TRBJ2-7; D: TRBD1; length: 13; V: TRBV9; DNA: TGTGCCAGCAGCCAGGACAGGTACCACGAGCAGTACTTC; CDR3: CASSQDRYHEQYF
size: NA; J: TRBJ1-4; D: NA; length: 16; V: TRBV18; DNA: TGTGCCAGCTCACCACAGGGGTCTGCAACTAATGAAAAACTGTTTTTT; CDR3: CASSPQGSATNEKLFF
size: NA; J: TRBJ2-3; D: TRBD2; length: 16; V: TRBV10-3; DNA: TGTGCCATCAGTCCAACTAGCGGGGGAGTCAAGGATACGCAGTATTTT; CDR3: CAISPTSGGVKDTQYF
size: few; J: TRBJ1-2; D: NA; length: 14; V: TRBV5-1; DNA: TGCGCCAGCAGCTCCACCGGCGCCAGCTATGGCTACACCTTC; CDR3: CASSSTGASYGYTF
size: NA; J: TRBJ2-3; D: NA; length: 14; V: TRBV30; DNA: TGTGCCTGGGAGCCGGGACTTGATACAGATACGCAGTATTTT; CDR3: CAWEPGLDTDTQYF
size: NA; J: TRBJ2-4; D: NA; length: 16; V: TRBV6-1; DNA: TGTGCCAGCAGTGAAGGCAAGTGGGGGGCCAAAAACATTCAGTACTTC; CDR3: CASSEGKWGAKNIQYF
size: NA; J: TRBJ1-5; D: NA; length: 15; V: TRBV19; DNA: TGTGCCAGTAGTATCGGTCAGGGAGCCGGTCAGCCCCAGCATTTT; CDR3: CASSIGQGAGQPQHF
size: few; J: TRBJ2-6; D: TRBD1; length: 19; V: TRBV7-3; DNA: TGTGCCAGCAGCTCCTCTGGACAGGGGCACATATCTGGGGCCAACGTCCTGACTTTC; CDR3: CASSSSGQGHISGANVLTF